This is a list of T cell receptor beta chains from one sample in a study of PD-1 blockade in classical Hodgkin lymphoma. Sequencing used immunoSEQ multiplex PCR; TCRdb keeps in-frame clones, though not all of them. Among approximately 96,000 clones, 90% to 95% were seen once, and the ten largest hold 1.5% to 2.5%. Material: peripheral blood mononuclear cells (PBMCs), obtained before the fourth cycle of nivolumab. These receptors originate from a human donor with classical Hodgkin lymphoma. The CDR3 runs from the conserved cysteine through the conserved F or W. Fields, in order: clone size, V gene, J gene, D gene, CDR3 protein, CDR3 DNA. D genes are given only for firm matches. For some rows the clone size is stated as once, few or many, or as a class when expanded; others skip it.

few	TRBV30	TRBJ2-1	TRBD2	CAYSSGVDNEQFF	TGTGCCTATTCTAGCGGGGTGGACAATGAGCAGTTCTTC
once	TRBV5-8	TRBJ1-5	-	CASSSRGIGQPQHF	TGTGCCAGCAGCTCTCGGGGAATAGGCCAGCCCCAGCATTTT
-	TRBV5-1	TRBJ1-4	-	CASSLVMGTTNEKLFF	TGCGCCAGCAGCTTGGTCATGGGAACAACTAATGAAAAACTGTTTTTT
-	TRBV28	TRBJ1-3	-	CASSIRDFSGNTIYF	TGTGCCAGCAGTATCAGGGACTTCTCTGGAAACACCATATATTTT
-	TRBV19	TRBJ1-1	-	CASSQRPPDSEAFF	TGTGCCAGTAGCCAAAGGCCACCAGATTCGGAAGCTTTCTTT
-	TRBV9	TRBJ2-5	-	CASSPGTTAFRETQYF	TGTGCCAGCAGTCCGGGGACGACGGCTTTTCGAGAGACCCAGTACTTC
-	TRBV19	TRBJ2-7	TRBD1	CASSIGAGTGDYEQYF	TGTGCCAGTAGTATAGGAGCCGGGACAGGGGACTACGAGCAGTACTTC
-	TRBV6-1	TRBJ2-1	TRBD1	CASSAGTGVSNEQFF	TGTGCCAGCAGTGCCGGGACAGGGGTTAGCAATGAGCAGTTCTTC
-	TRBV5-4	TRBJ2-2	TRBD1	CASSLNPGGDRTGELFF	TGTGCCAGCAGCTTGAACCCAGGGGGCGACAGGACCGGGGAGCTGTTTTTT
-	TRBV19	TRBJ1-1	-	CASSIDAGSDRMNTEAFF	TGTGCCAGTAGTATAGACGCAGGGTCCGACAGAATGAACACTGAAGCTTTCTTT
-	TRBV27	TRBJ1-5	-	CASRRGRNQPQHF	TGTGCCAGCAGGAGAGGGCGCAATCAGCCCCAGCATTTT
-	TRBV4-2	TRBJ2-7	TRBD2	CASSQDPPHAGAGYEQYF	TGTGCCAGCAGCCAAGATCCCCCCCATGCGGGAGCCGGCTACGAGCAGTACTTC
-	TRBV27	TRBJ2-1	-	CASSPGGGYNEQFF	TGTGCCAGCAGTCCAGGGGGGGGCTACAATGAGCAGTTCTTC
-	TRBV27	TRBJ1-1	TRBD1	CASRRTGLLMNTEAFF	TGTGCCAGCAGAAGGACAGGGCTGCTTATGAACACTGAAGCTTTCTTT
-	TRBV30	TRBJ1-4	-	CAWGGKGGGEKLFF	TGTGCCTGGGGCGGGAAGGGCGGAGGAGAAAAACTGTTTTTT
-	TRBV28	TRBJ2-3	TRBD1	CASLGQGAADTQYF	TGTGCCAGCCTGGGACAGGGGGCAGCAGATACGCAGTATTTT
-	TRBV27	TRBJ2-7	TRBD1	CASSLQDRAYEQYF	TGTGCCAGCAGTTTACAGGACAGGGCATACGAGCAGTACTTC
-	TRBV6-1	TRBJ2-5	TRBD1	CASSESGGGETQYF	TGTGCCAGCAGTGAATCAGGGGGCGGGGAGACCCAGTACTTC
few	TRBV11-2	TRBJ1-1	-	CASSPLRYTEAFF	TGTGCCAGCAGCCCGCTCCGATACACTGAAGCTTTCTTT
once	TRBV9	TRBJ1-4	-	CASSAGRAGEKLFF	TGTGCCAGCAGCGCGGGGAGGGCTGGTGAAAAACTGTTTTTT
-	TRBV6-1	TRBJ2-4	-	CASSERREGGTKNIQYF	TGTGCCAGCAGTGAAAGGCGGGAAGGGGGAACCAAAAACATTCAGTACTTC
-	TRBV15	TRBJ2-3	TRBD2	CATSLAGWTDTQYF	TGTGCCACCAGCCTAGCGGGATGGACAGATACGCAGTATTTT
few	TRBV19	TRBJ2-2	-	CASSTHGIYTGELFF	TGTGCCAGTAGTACCCACGGGATCTACACCGGGGAGCTGTTTTTT
-	TRBV21-1	TRBJ2-2	-	CASSFHRPRNGELFF	TGTGCCAGCAGCTTTCACCGGCCCCGGAATGGAGAGCTGTTTTTT
-	TRBV27	TRBJ1-1	TRBD1	CASSKDRGPVDTEAFF	TGTGCCAGCAGTAAGGACAGGGGGCCCGTGGACACTGAAGCTTTCTTT
once	TRBV19	TRBJ1-1	-	CASSIGAGMNTEAFF	TGTGCCAGTAGTATCGGGGCGGGTATGAACACTGAAGCTTTCTTT
-	TRBV7-9	TRBJ1-2	-	CASSLIIGTRGGYGYTF	TGTGCCAGCAGCCTAATTATCGGGACCAGGGGAGGATATGGCTACACCTTC
-	TRBV11-2	TRBJ2-2	-	CASSLVAGPGELFF	TGTGCCAGCAGCTTAGTGGCTGGGCCCGGGGAGCTGTTTTTT
-	TRBV19	TRBJ2-2	-	CASSFGENTGELFF	TGTGCCAGTAGTTTTGGAGAGAACACCGGGGAGCTGTTTTTT
-	TRBV6-1	TRBJ2-3	TRBD2	CASSDGGLAGSKRGDTQYF	TGTGCCAGCAGTGATGGGGGACTAGCGGGGTCGAAAAGGGGAGATACGCAGTATTTT
-	TRBV10-1	TRBJ1-2	TRBD1	CASSSDRGGYYGYTF	TGCGCCAGCAGTTCCGACAGGGGGGGATACTATGGCTACACCTTC
-	TRBV11-3	TRBJ2-7	-	CASSFNANEQYF	TGTGCCAGCAGCTTTAATGCTAACGAGCAGTACTTC
-	TRBV5-1	TRBJ2-7	-	CASSLPPLSGQSSYEQYF	TGCGCCAGCAGCTTGCCCCCACTATCCGGACAGAGCTCCTACGAGCAGTACTTC
-	TRBV5-4	TRBJ1-2	-	CASSGRANYGYTF	TGTGCCAGCAGCGGCAGGGCTAACTATGGCTACACCTTC
once	TRBV10-1	TRBJ2-2	-	CASRFGDGNTGELFF	TGCGCCTCCCGATTTGGGGATGGGAACACCGGGGAGCTGTTTTTT
-	TRBV27	TRBJ2-7	TRBD1	CASRPSGTGAYEQYF	TGTGCCAGCAGGCCCTCCGGGACAGGGGCCTACGAGCAGTACTTC
-	TRBV7-9	TRBJ1-5	-	CASSLNQDRNQPQHF	TGTGCCAGCAGCTTAAACCAGGATCGCAATCAGCCCCAGCATTTT
once	TRBV9	TRBJ2-1	TRBD2	CASSVGPGLALTSRPNEQFF	TGTGCCAGCAGCGTAGGACCGGGACTAGCGCTCACATCACGCCCGAATGAGCAGTTCTTC
-	TRBV18	TRBJ1-1	-	CASSVQGSMNTEAFF	TGTGCCAGCTCAGTACAGGGATCGATGAACACTGAAGCTTTCTTT
-	TRBV9	TRBJ1-2	-	CASGTFGDGYTF	TGTGCCAGCGGGACATTTGGCGATGGCTACACCTTC
-	TRBV11-2	TRBJ2-7	TRBD2	CASSLSPGGPQYEQYF	TGTGCCAGCAGCTTAAGTCCGGGAGGGCCCCAGTACGAGCAGTACTTC
-	TRBV6-5	TRBJ1-3	TRBD1	CASSIQGVSGNTIYF	TGTGCCAGCAGTATACAGGGGGTCTCTGGAAACACCATATATTTT
-	TRBV14	TRBJ2-7	-	CASSPRFSYEQYF	TGTGCCAGCAGCCCTCGATTTTCTTACGAGCAGTACTTC
-	TRBV28	TRBJ2-7	TRBD2	CASTFSGTSYEQYF	TGTGCCAGCACTTTTAGCGGGACCTCCTACGAGCAGTACTTC
-	TRBV9	TRBJ2-4	TRBD1	CASSPTGGGIAKNIQYF	TGTGCCAGCAGCCCGACAGGGGGCGGGATAGCCAAAAACATTCAGTACTTC
-	TRBV7-9	TRBJ2-7	TRBD1	CASSLVGATGPTYEQYF	TGTGCCAGCAGCTTAGTGGGGGCGACAGGGCCCACCTACGAGCAGTACTTC
-	TRBV6-1	TRBJ2-1	TRBD2	CASSWTSGTGNEQFF	TGTGCCAGCAGTTGGACTAGCGGGACCGGAAATGAGCAGTTCTTC
-	TRBV27	TRBJ2-7	TRBD2	CASTGRDRSYEQYF	TGTGCCAGCACCGGGAGGGATCGCTCCTACGAGCAGTACTTC
-	TRBV7-9	TRBJ2-7	TRBD1	CASSERGTGEYEQYF	TGTGCCAGCAGCGAGCGCGGGACAGGGGAATACGAGCAGTACTTC
once	TRBV7-8	TRBJ1-1	-	CASSRLSGSEAFF	TGTGCCAGCAGCAGACTTTCAGGGTCTGAAGCTTTCTTT
-	TRBV5-1	TRBJ2-1	TRBD2	CASSLLAGDNNEQFF	TGCGCCAGCAGCTTATTAGCGGGAGATAACAATGAGCAGTTCTTC
-	TRBV7-9	TRBJ2-7	-	CASSLLSGYEQYF	TGTGCCAGCAGCCTACTCTCGGGCTACGAGCAGTACTTC
-	TRBV6-5	TRBJ1-1	-	CASSQLGGTEAFF	TGTGCCAGCAGTCAATTAGGGGGCACTGAAGCTTTCTTT
-	TRBV19	TRBJ2-3	TRBD1	CASSTHRGRTDTQYF	TGTGCCAGTAGTACCCACAGGGGGCGGACAGATACGCAGTATTTT
-	TRBV6-5	TRBJ2-3	-	CASSRDKDLVAQYF	TGTGCCAGCAGCCGGGACAAGGATCTCGTGGCGCAGTATTTT